The rows below give T cell receptor beta chains drawn from one sample of a study of blood T cell repertoires in COVID-19. Assay used: immunoSEQ multiplex PCR; TCRdb lists only in-frame clones, some missing. The sample has some 150,000 clones, 80% to 90% seen once. The sequenced sample was peripheral blood. These receptors all stem from a woman aged 45 to 65 with acute or convalescent COVID-19. Both conserved end residues are part of each CDR3. D genes are given only for firm matches. Clone size is not always given. Where it is, it says once, few, many or a class for expanded clones.

>NA|NA|TRBV7-2|TRBJ1-1
TGTGCCAGCAGCTTACAGGGAGGGGGGACAAACACTGAAGCTTTCTTT
CASSLQGGGTNTEAFF
>NA|NA|TRBV27|TRBJ1-4
TGTGCCAGCAGTTTATGGTTCGGGGGTGAAAAACTGTTTTTT
CASSLWFGGEKLFF
>NA|TRBD1|TRBV28|TRBJ2-5
TGTGCCAGCAGTTTCCCCCGGACAGGGGAAGAGACCCAGTACTTC
CASSFPRTGEETQYF
>NA|NA|TRBV19|TRBJ2-2
TGTGCCAGTAGTTATTATCTTAGCTCGGGGACCGGGGAGCTGTTTTTT
CASSYYLSSGTGELFF
>NA|TRBD1|TRBV28|TRBJ1-1
TGTGCCAGCAGTCCGGTTAGGGGGCGCGGGACTGAAGCTTTCTTT
CASSPVRGRGTEAFF
>once|NA|TRBV29-1|TRBJ2-5
TGCAGCGTTGACATACAGGGGGGAGGGGAGACCCAGTACTTC
CSVDIQGGGETQYF
>NA|TRBD2|TRBV7-2|TRBJ2-1
TGTGCCAGCAGCTCTGGACTAGCGGGAGTCTTAATTGAGCAGTTCTTC
CASSSGLAGVLIEQFF
>NA|TRBD2|TRBV10-3|TRBJ2-7
TGTGCCATCAGTGAGTCATTAGCGGGAAACTCCTACGAGCAGTACTTC
CAISESLAGNSYEQYF
>few|NA|TRBV10-1|TRBJ2-3
TGCGCCAGCAGTGAGTCGAGGGCCTGCACAGATACGCAGTATTTT
CASSESRACTDTQYF
>NA|TRBD1|TRBV9|TRBJ1-2
TGTGCCAGCAGCAGAGGACAGGTGTATATGGGCGGCTACACCTTC
CASSRGQVYMGGYTF
>NA|TRBD2|TRBV4-3|TRBJ2-7
TGCGCCAGCAGCCGAGGGGCTAGCGGGAGCCCCCCCGCTACCTACGAGCAGTACTTC
CASSRGASGSPPATYEQYF
>NA|TRBD2|TRBV4-2|TRBJ2-7
TGTGCCAGCAGCCAAGATTTCCGGTTCGGGACTAGCTTAAACGAGCAGTACTTC
CASSQDFRFGTSLNEQYF
>NA|NA|TRBV19|TRBJ1-2
TGTGCCAGTAGTTCGACGCCCAACAGGGCCACGTGGAGTGGCTACACCTTC
CASSSTPNRATWSGYTF